The 17 T cell receptor beta chains listed next were all sequenced from one sample in a study of cytomegalovirus exposure and HLA in healthy donors. Both 60 Vbeta primers and 13 Jbeta primers went into the PCR. Sequenced by immunoSEQ multiplex PCR; TCRdb stores in-frame clones only, minus some. This repertoire shows some 130,000 clones, around 63% found once; its top ten account for approximately 1.6%. The sequenced material came from PBMCs. These receptors were taken from a human donor in good health.

CDR3 amino acids: CASSYGQGAFYGYTF. The CDR3 coding sequence is TGCGCCAGCAGCTATGGACAGGGGGCGTTCTATGGCTACACCTTC. The chain couples TRBV4-1 to TRBJ1-2; 11 nucleotides agree with TRBD1. CDR1 and CDR2 from the germline V gene are MGHRA and YSYEKL. The J segment lost 4 bases and the V segment lost 5 bases, leaving 6 bases of the junction unmatched. The CDR3 is 15 residues long.

V is TRBV4-3 and J is TRBJ2-3, with a weak D call TRBD1 (5 bases). The V end lost 4 bases, the J end lost 3 bases, and 17 bases lay between the germline ends. CDR3 size: 16 residues. Germline V gene lookup returns CDR1 LGHNA and CDR2 YSLEER. The CDR3 is CASSPARALRTDTQYF. The CDR3 nucleotides are TGCGCCAGCAGCCCTGCCAGGGCCTTGCGGACAGATACGCAGTATTTT.

V is TRBV10-2 and J is TRBJ2-7; 8 bases line up with TRBD2. CDR1 is WSHSY and CDR2 is SAAADI in the germline V gene. The CDR3 runs to 16 residues. The V and J ends lost 4 bases and 0 bases, in that order; junction bases with no gene match: 8. CDR3 loop: CASSGGGGGHSYEQYF. CDR3 nucleotide sequence: TGCGCCAGCAGTGGCGGAGGCGGGGGGCACTCCTACGAGCAGTACTTC.

J is TRBJ2-1 and V is TRBV9, with TRBD1 as a possible D gene (5 bases). The length of the CDR3 is 12 residues. V lost 4 bases to trimming and J lost 10 bases, with 12 bases between them. The germline V gene has CDR1 SGDLS and CDR2 YYNGEE. CDR3 DNA sequence: TGTGCCAGCAGCACCAGGGTCGGAGAGCAGTTCTTC. Protein: CASSTRVGEQFF.

The chain employs TRBV20-1 and TRBJ1-2, with D perhaps matching TRBD1 (6 bases). CDR3 length: 11 residues. Germline CDR1 and CDR2: DFQATT and SNEGSKA (reference sequence). The germline V and J ends were trimmed by 2 bases and 8 bases, with 9 bases remaining between them. CDR3 sequence (DNA): TGCAGTGCTAGAATTGGGGGCGGCTACACCTTC. Protein: CSARIGGGYTF.

The rearrangement joins TRBV10-3 to TRBJ2-1, with D hard to call. V was clipped by 2 bases and J by 6 bases, with 5 bases between them. The CDR3 spans 12 residues. The germline CDR1 and CDR2 sequences are ENHRY and SYGVKD. The CDR3 is CAISEGSNEQFF. CDR3 bases: TGTGCCATCAGTGAGGGTAGCAATGAGCAGTTCTTC.

This chain links TRBV6-5 with TRBJ2-5; D is possibly TRBD1 (5 bases). The V end was cut by 1 base, the J end by 0 bases, with 9 bases between. This CDR3 comprises 15 residues. From germline, CDR1 is MNHEY and CDR2 SVGAGI. CDR3 in DNA: TGTGCCAGCAGTTACTTACTGGACAACCAAGAGACCCAGTACTTC. Amino acids: CASSYLLDNQETQYF.

In DNA, the CDR3 is TGTGCCAGCAGTTCGGACAGGGTGGCCGGGGAGCTGTTTTTT. This encodes CASSSDRVAGELFF. The rearrangement uses TRBV2 and TRBJ2-2; TRBD1 aligns across 8 bases. Looked up from germline, CDR1 is SNHLY and CDR2 is FYNNEI. V shed 5 bases, J shed 6 bases, and the junction held 5 bases outside the gene matches. The CDR3 spans 14 residues.

The chain uses TRBV13 and TRBJ2-6; D is perhaps TRBD1 (5 bases). V shed 3 bases and J shed 4 bases, with 7 bases lying between them. Germline assignment: CDR1 PRHDT and CDR2 FYEKMQ (reference sequence). The CDR3 loop spans 14 amino acids. CDR3 DNA: TGTGCCAGCAGCTTTGCAGGGGGGGCCAACGTCCTGACTTTC. It is translated as CASSFAGGANVLTF.

The chain couples TRBV19 to TRBJ2-7; 11 positions agree with TRBD2. Looked up from germline, CDR1 is LNHDA and CDR2 is SQIVND (reference sequence). J gave up 6 bases and V 4 bases, and 8 bases lay outside the gene matches. The CDR3 runs to 15 residues. The CDR3 DNA reads as TGTGCCAGTAGTACTATAGCGGGAGGGCCGCTCGAGCAGTACTTC. It is translated as CASSTIAGGPLEQYF.

This clone was found a few times. This sequence joins TRBV18 and TRBJ1-5, with 11 bases lining up with TRBD1. Looked up from germline, CDR1 is KGHSH and CDR2 is LQKENI. The V segment lost 3 bases and the J segment 7 bases; nucleotides outside the gene matches: 5. This CDR3 has 15 amino acids. The CDR3 spells CASSPRTGGDQPQHF. The CDR3 region has the DNA TGTGCCAGCTCACCTAGGACAGGGGGCGACCAGCCCCAGCATTTT.

This chain uses TRBV5-4 with TRBJ2-3, with D possibly TRBD1 on 6 matching bases. Germline V CDR1 and CDR2: SGHNT, YYREEE (reference sequence). The CDR3 runs 14 residues. V lost 0 bases and J 12 bases, leaving 17 bases between the germline ends. The CDR3 is CASSLVDAGTSQYF. For the CDR3, the DNA is TGTGCCAGCAGCTTGGTTGATGCCGGGACAAGTCAGTATTTT. Looking up the rest from reference TRBV5-4 and TRBJ2-3 gives the full variable domain: ETGVTQSPTHLIKTRGQQVTLRCSSQSGHNTVSWYQQALGQGPQFIFQYYREEENGRGNFPPRFSGLQFPNYSSELNVNALELDDSALYLCASSLVDAGTSQYFGPGTRLTVL.

The genes are TRBV9 and TRBJ2-1; TRBD2 matches at 12 bases. Germline trimming cut 4 bases from V and 7 bases from J; bases unmatched to any gene: 18. From germline, CDR1 is SGDLS and CDR2 YYNGEE. This CDR3 is 19 amino acids long. CDR3 protein: CASSPTNPPTSGSGNEQFF. The DNA for the CDR3 is TGTGCCAGCAGCCCCACCAACCCACCGACTAGCGGGAGTGGGAATGAGCAGTTCTTC.

This clone was observed a handful of times. CDR3 amino acids: CASSARTSANTGELFF. The DNA of the CDR3 is TGTGCCAGTAGTGCACGGACTAGCGCAAACACCGGGGAGCTGTTTTTT. The chain employs TRBV19 and TRBJ2-2; TRBD2 aligns across 9 bases. Germline CDR1 reads LNHDA; CDR2 reads SQIVND (reference sequence). The CDR3 contains 16 residues. After removal of 5 bases from V and 2 bases from J, the junction contained 6 bases not matched to a gene.

The rearrangement joins TRBV28 to TRBJ1-4; possibly TRBD1 for D (5 bases). Germline V CDR1 and CDR2: MDHEN, SYDVKM. This CDR3 is built from 14 residues. The ends were cut back, 2 bases at V and 7 bases at J, with 11 bases in the middle. CDR3 coding DNA: TGTGCCAGCAGTTTAAGCAGGAGGGGTGAAAAACTGTTTTTT. Translation: CASSLSRRGEKLFF. The full variable domain, its missing parts supplied by reference TRBV28 and TRBJ1-4, is DVKVTQSSRYLVKRTGEKVFLECVQDMDHENMFWYRQDPGLGLRLIYFSYDVKMKEKGDIPEGYSVSREKKERFSLILESASTNQTSMYLCASSLSRRGEKLFFGSGTQLSVL.

The chain combines TRBV9 with TRBJ2-1; 7 bases line up with TRBD2. The length of the CDR3 is 16 residues. After removal of 4 bases from V and 9 bases from J, the junction contained 16 bases not matched to a gene. The germline CDR1 and CDR2 sequences are SGDLS and YYNGEE. CDR3 coding DNA: TGTGCCAGCAGCCCGACACAGCGGGAATTGGTACGTGAGCAGTTCTTC. It translates to CASSPTQRELVREQFF.

V and J are TRBV9 and TRBJ2-7; 7 nucleotides match TRBD1. V lost 3 bases to trimming and J lost 2 bases; unmatched junction nucleotides: 5. Per the germline V gene, CDR1 is SGDLS and CDR2 is YYNGEE. There are 14 residues in the CDR3. As DNA, the CDR3 is TGTGCCAGCAGCGCAAAGGGACAGACCTACGAGCAGTACTTC. Translating it yields CASSAKGQTYEQYF.